One sample yielded the 18 T cell receptor beta chains listed below, sequenced in a study of molecular identifiers for immune sequencing clone quantification. TCRdb reprocessed the PCR reads via MiXCR and lists one record per CDR3 protein. The sample lists approximately 500,000 distinct CDR3 sequences; around 23% were seen once. Specimen: naive CD8+ T cells from blood, with Jurkat cell RNA spiked in. Specified subset: FACS-sorted CD8+CD4-CCR7+CD45RA+ naive T cells. All receptors derive from a human donor in good health. Some libraries in this study had Jurkat cell RNA spiked in.

J is TRBJ2-2 and V is TRBV2, with TRBD2 identical over 12 bases. J lost 0 bases, V lost 6 bases, and 5 bases had no gene match. The CDR3 length is 17 residues. Germline V CDR1 and CDR2: SNHLY, FYNNEI. CDR3 region: CASSWTSGDANTGELFF. CDR3 DNA: TGTGCCAGCAGCTGGACTAGCGGGGACGCGAACACCGGGGAGCTGTTTTTT.

This clonotype was seen more than once but under ten times. The V and J genes are TRBV19 and TRBJ2-1; TRBD1 matches at 7 bases. The V segment lost 3 bases and the J segment 8 bases; nucleotides outside the gene matches: 10. The germline V gene encodes CDR1 LNHDA and CDR2 SQIVND (reference sequence). The CDR3 is 15 amino acids. DNA of the CDR3: TGTGCCAGTAGTATTAAAGGGGGCATTTGGGATGAGCAGTTCTTC. Translated, it gives CASSIKGGIWDEQFF.

This clonotype was observed a handful of times. This rearrangement joins TRBV12-3 or TRBV12-4 to TRBJ1-3; possible D gene TRBD1, 5 bases. With 4 bases removed from V and 0 bases from J, the gap between germline ends came to 13 bases. The CDR3 totals 16 residues. CDR3 residues: CASSYLGGTSGNTIYF. The DNA for the CDR3 is TGTGCCAGCAGTTACCTGGGGGGAACCTCTGGAAACACCATATATTTT.

The J gene is TRBJ2-3, the V gene TRBV11-1; a possible D gene is TRBD2 (5 bases). CDR1 and CDR2 from the germline V gene are SGHAT and FQDESV (reference sequence). The CDR3 spans 15 residues. The ends were cut back, 5 bases at V and 4 bases at J, with 16 bases in the middle. CDR3 nucleotides: TGTGCCAGCAGCCGTTTCGGAGGAGTCGCAGATACGCAGTATTTT. Its translation: CASSRFGGVADTQYF.

This clonotype was seen repeatedly, ten times or more. The chain combines TRBV20-1 with TRBJ2-7; 7 nucleotides agree with TRBD1. The V gene's germline CDR1 is DFQATT and CDR2 SNEGSKA (reference sequence). The junction had 11 bases not matched to a gene; V was cut back by 6 bases and J by 3 bases. CDR3 length: 14 amino acids. The DNA of the CDR3 is TGCAGTGCGAGACGCTCCCGGGACAGCTACGAGCAGTACTTC. Protein: CSARRSRDSYEQYF.

This clonotype was observed a handful of times. The V gene is TRBV6-9, the J gene TRBJ1-5; maybe TRBD1 (6 bases). The germline V and J ends were trimmed by 2 bases and 1 base, with 9 bases remaining between them. This CDR3 spans 15 amino acids. Germline V CDR1 and CDR2: MNHGY, SVAAGI. The CDR3 spells CASSYRGVSNQPQHF. The CDR3 DNA is TGTGCCAGCAGTTATAGGGGGGTAAGCAATCAGCCCCAGCATTTT.

This clonotype occurred many times. DNA of the CDR3: TGTGCGGCTACTAGCGCCACAGATACGCAGTATTTT. This encodes CAATSATDTQYF. The chain is built from TRBV2 and TRBJ2-3, with 7 bases lining up with TRBD2. CDR1 is SNHLY and CDR2 is FYNNEI in the germline V gene. This CDR3 comprises 12 residues.

A few counts support this clonotype. The V call is TRBV2, the J call TRBJ1-6, with TRBD1 as a possible D gene (5 bases). The germline CDR1 and CDR2 sequences are SNHLY and FYNNEI. V gave up 6 bases and J gave up 1 base, with 13 bases separating them. The CDR3 runs to 16 residues. The CDR3 nucleotides read TGTGCCAGCAGACGGGACTTAAGTTCCTATAATTCACCCCTCCACTTT. It codes for CASRRDLSSYNSPLHF.

Ten or more counts support this clonotype. V usage is TRBV6-5 and J usage is TRBJ1-2; 7 bases agree with TRBD1. The CDR3 loop spans 15 amino acids. Trimming removed 2 bases from V and 4 bases from J; junction bases left unmatched: 7. Germline assignment: CDR1 MNHEY and CDR2 SVGAGI. The DNA of the CDR3 is TGTGCCAGCAGTTACGGGCAGGGGGGTACCTATGGCTACACCTTC. It translates to CASSYGQGGTYGYTF.

This clonotype has a single count. J is TRBJ2-3 and V is TRBV6-5, with 7 nucleotides matching TRBD1. The CDR3 consists of 15 residues. The V gene end was trimmed by 7 bases and the J gene end by 4 bases; junction bases not matched to a gene: 11. Germline CDR1 and CDR2: MNHEY and SVGAGI. The CDR3 region has the DNA TGTGCCAGCAATCCAGGGGGTTTTAGCGCAGATACGCAGTATTTT. Its protein is CASNPGGFSADTQYF.

This clonotype has a handful of counts. The chain has TRBV6-6 and TRBJ2-3, with no clear D. Germline CDR1 and CDR2: MNHNY and SVGAGI (reference sequence). The length of the CDR3 is 11 residues. With 4 bases removed from V and 7 bases from J, the gap between germline ends came to 6 bases. The CDR3 sequence is CASSLEYTQYF. The DNA of the CDR3 is TGTGCCAGCAGTTTGGAATATACGCAGTATTTT.

J is TRBJ1-1 and V is TRBV7-9; D is undetermined. The germline V and J ends were trimmed by 4 bases and 7 bases, with 13 bases remaining between them. The CDR3 is 13 amino acids. Germline lookup yields CDR1 SEHNR and CDR2 FQNEAQ (reference sequence). CDR3 sequence (DNA): TGTGCCAGCAGCTCTCCCCGGGAGCTTGAAGCTTTCTTT. It specifies CASSSPRELEAFF.

This chain connects TRBV6-5 to TRBJ2-7, with D perhaps matching TRBD1 or TRBD2 (6 bases each). The length of the CDR3 is 15 residues. V lost 10 bases and J lost 5, with 24 bases in between. Per germline, CDR1 MNHEY and CDR2 SVGAGI. CDR3 protein: CATRPGAWVRDEQYF. The CDR3 region has the DNA TGTGCCACGCGCCCGGGGGCGTGGGTCCGGGACGAGCAGTACTTC.

The table lists this clonotype with a few counts. The J gene is TRBJ2-2, the V gene TRBV19, with 9 bases identical to TRBD2. Germline loops: CDR1 LNHDA, CDR2 SQIVND (reference sequence). This CDR3 has 15 residues. Trimming cost V 6 bases and J 8 bases; bases outside gene matches: 10. The CDR3 region is CASSTLAGVSGELFF. The DNA of the CDR3 is TGTGCCAGTAGCACCTTAGCGGGAGTGTCTGGGGAGCTGTTTTTT. The whole variable domain, remainder taken from reference TRBV19 and TRBJ2-2, is DGGITQSPKYLFRKEGQNVTLSCEQNLNHDAMYWYRQDPGQGLRLIYYSQIVNDFQKGDIAEGYSVSREKKESFPLTVTSAQKNPTAFYLCASSTLAGVSGELFFGEGSRLTVL.

This clonotype was found a few times. The chain uses TRBV19 and TRBJ1-2; no clear D. Germline CDR1 reads LNHDA; CDR2 reads SQIVND (reference sequence). Trimming removed 1 base from V and 1 base from J, with 7 bases in between. The CDR3 covers 14 residues. DNA for the CDR3: TGTGCCAGTAGTATAGGTGTCAGTAACTATGGCTACACCTTC. This encodes CASSIGVSNYGYTF.

The rearrangement joins TRBV20-1 to TRBJ2-7; D gene uncertain. The V end was cut by 1 base, the J end by 3 bases, with 13 bases between. Germline V gene data show CDR1 as DFQATT and CDR2 as SNEGSKA (reference sequence). CDR3 length equals 14 residues. Here the CDR3 reads CSARGTEGFYEQYF. In DNA, the CDR3 is TGCAGTGCTAGAGGGACGGAAGGATTCTACGAGCAGTACTTC.

The chain links TRBV14 to TRBJ2-7, with no clear D. Between the trimmed V and J ends, which lost 0 bases and 6 bases, there was a span of 15 bases. CDR1 is SGHDN, CDR2 FVKESK, per germline. This CDR3 is built from 15 residues. CDR3 nucleotides: TGTGCCAGCAGCCAAGAGAGCCAGGCCCCCTCCGAGCAGTACTTC. It codes for CASSQESQAPSEQYF.

A word on this clonotype: The junction differs from germline at one of its ends, possibly a read error. This sequence joins TRBV5-4 and TRBJ1-1; D not resolved. This CDR3 is 14 amino acids long. Germline V gene sequence: CDR1 SGHNT, CDR2 YYREEE (reference sequence). CDR3 coding DNA: TGTGCCAGCAGCTTTTTCGTGTGGCGGCCTGAAGCTCTCTTT. It codes for CASSFFVWRPEALF.